The TCR beta chain under discussion was sequenced for a study of OX40 agonist ivuxolimab in advanced cancers. General study results and limits: Clonal expansion was among the lowest in partial responders at 0.1-3.0 mg/kg, especially CD8+. CD4+ T cells averaged fewer expanded clones than CD8+ T cells.

Autoimmune disease history or systemic immunosuppression led to patients being barred. In regard to this clone: Its antigen is undetermined.

The V gene's germline CDR1 is MNHEY and CDR2 SVGAGI. This CDR3 is built from 15 residues. V lost 6 bases and J lost 6, with 20 bases in between. TCRdb's copy holds only in-frame clones and misses some; the assay was immunoSEQ multiplex PCR. The sample lists about 54,000 clones, about 89% seen once, with approximately 12% in the top ten. The chain is built from TRBV6-5 and TRBJ1-1; a weak D match, TRBD1 (6 bases). The sample here was CD4+ or CD8+ T cells sorted from blood, taken in a trial of the OX40 agonist ivuxolimab. The receptor's source is an adult with an advanced solid tumor such as melanoma, head and neck, liver or kidney cancer. In nucleotides, the CDR3 is TGTGCCAGCAGGCAACAGGGTAAACACTTATCTGAAGCTTTCTTT. This translates into CASRQQGKHLSEAFF.